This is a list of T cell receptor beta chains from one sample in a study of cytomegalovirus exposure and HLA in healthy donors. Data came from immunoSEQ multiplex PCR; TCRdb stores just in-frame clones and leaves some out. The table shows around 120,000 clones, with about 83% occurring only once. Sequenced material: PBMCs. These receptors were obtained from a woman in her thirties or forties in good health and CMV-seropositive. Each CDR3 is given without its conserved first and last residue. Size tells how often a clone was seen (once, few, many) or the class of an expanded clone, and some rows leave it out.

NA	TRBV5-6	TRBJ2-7	ASSPQQGGYEQY
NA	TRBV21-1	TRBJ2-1	ASRDVAGGHNEQF
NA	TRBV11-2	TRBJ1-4	ASSFGQGATNEKLF
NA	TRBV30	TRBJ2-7	AWSTSRTYEQY
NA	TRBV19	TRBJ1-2	ASSLEGNGYT
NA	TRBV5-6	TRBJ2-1	ASTRDSSGGYNEQF
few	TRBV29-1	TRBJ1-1	SAPSPDRDNTEAF
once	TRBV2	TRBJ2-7	ASQTSQREQY
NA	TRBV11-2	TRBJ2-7	ASSLVLGTGVYEQY
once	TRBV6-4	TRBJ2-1	ASSPRGGGSYNEQF
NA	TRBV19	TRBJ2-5	ASRFSTSGSETQY
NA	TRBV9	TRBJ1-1	ASSVGGADTEAF
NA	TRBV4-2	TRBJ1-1	ASSPAQGANTEAF
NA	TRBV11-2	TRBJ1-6	ASSFTVNSPLH
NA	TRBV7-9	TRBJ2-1	ASSISNEQF
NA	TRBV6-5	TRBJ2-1	ASSLGQGGDEQF
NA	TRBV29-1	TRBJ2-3	SVEGTGWETQY
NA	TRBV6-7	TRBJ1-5	APKSGTANSNQPQH
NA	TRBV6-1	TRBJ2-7	ASSEQGHEQY
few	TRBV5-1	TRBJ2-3	ASSPDLTGGGTDTQY
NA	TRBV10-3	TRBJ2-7	AARLAGEGEQY
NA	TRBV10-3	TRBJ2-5	AISGTAEETQY
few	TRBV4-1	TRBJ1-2	ASSHVGRASYGYT
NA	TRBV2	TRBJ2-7	ASSYQGSSYEQY
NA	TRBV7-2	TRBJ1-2	ASSPRTLANYGYT
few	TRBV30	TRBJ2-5	AWGSSGGGQY
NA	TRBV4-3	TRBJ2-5	ASSQGQGLGETQY
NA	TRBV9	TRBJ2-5	ASSVAAGFGQGGQETQY
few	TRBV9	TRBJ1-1	ASSPRVGGDTEAF
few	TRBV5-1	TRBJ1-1	ASSSQGNTEAF
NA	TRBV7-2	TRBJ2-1	ASSLATGAHNEQF
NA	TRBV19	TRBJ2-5	ASSMRGTPQETQY
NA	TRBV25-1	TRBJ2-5	ASSLNGGRETQY
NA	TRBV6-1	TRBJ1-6	ASSEDEGSNSPLH
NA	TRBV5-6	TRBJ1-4	ASSLATGQGEKLF
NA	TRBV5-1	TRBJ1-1	ASSPGQPNTEAF
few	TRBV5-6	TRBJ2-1	ASSVRNEQF
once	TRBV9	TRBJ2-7	ASSNRDRGYEQY
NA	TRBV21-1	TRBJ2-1	ASSFSGRTYNEQF
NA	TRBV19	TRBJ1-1	ASSISGGRLNTEAF
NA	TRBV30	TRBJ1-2	AWSVLSGYGYT
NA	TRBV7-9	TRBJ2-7	ASSPPGGSYEQY
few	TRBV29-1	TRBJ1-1	SVSQGANTEAF
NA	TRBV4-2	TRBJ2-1	ASSQDAGRASGEQF
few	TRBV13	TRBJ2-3	ASSSGLAGGPNSTDTQY
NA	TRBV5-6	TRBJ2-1	ASSLLFGGSTYNEQF
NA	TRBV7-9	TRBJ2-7	ASSLGGVTYEQY
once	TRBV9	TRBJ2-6	ASSVAPGGSGANVLT
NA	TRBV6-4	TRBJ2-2	ASSESTSDEPGELF
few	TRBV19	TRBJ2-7	ASRLKGGTYEQY
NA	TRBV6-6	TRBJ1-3	ASTAGNTIY
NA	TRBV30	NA	AWRADFYEQY